This T cell receptor beta chain was obtained from a study of blood T cell repertoires in COVID-19. This clone was detected a few times. In the original processing: Researchers report that nucleated cell counts were estimated from reference gene primer amplification. Only in-frame clones appear in the TCRdb table, and some are missing; sequencing was by immunoSEQ multiplex PCR. That table supplies the V and J calls and clone size; D and trimming were determined from the DNA. The data show roughly 250,000 clones, more than 65% seen once. The specimen was peripheral blood. This sequence was found in a person aged 65-85 years with COVID-19, enrolled during active disease.

The CDR3 nucleotides are TGCGCCAGCAGTGAGGGAACAGGGTGGGCTGGTTACGAGCAGTACTTC. It encodes CASSEGTGWAGYEQYF. The chain is built from TRBV10-2 and TRBJ2-7; a weak D match, TRBD1 (6 bases). The CDR3 extends over 16 amino acids. Germline V gene sequence: CDR1 WSHSY, CDR2 SAAADI. V was pared by 2 bases and J by 4 bases, with 18 bases between.